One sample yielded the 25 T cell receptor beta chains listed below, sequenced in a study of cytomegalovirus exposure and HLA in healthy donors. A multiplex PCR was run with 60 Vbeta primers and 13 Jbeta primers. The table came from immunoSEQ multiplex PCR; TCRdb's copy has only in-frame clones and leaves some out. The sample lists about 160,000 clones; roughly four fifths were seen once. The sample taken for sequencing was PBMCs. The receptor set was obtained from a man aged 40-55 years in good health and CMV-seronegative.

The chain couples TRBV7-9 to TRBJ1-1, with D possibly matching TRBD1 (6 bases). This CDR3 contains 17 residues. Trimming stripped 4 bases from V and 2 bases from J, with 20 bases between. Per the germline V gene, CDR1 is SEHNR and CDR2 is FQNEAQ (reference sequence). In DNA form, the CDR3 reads TGTGCCAGCAGCTCCCCCCCGGGACAAACGAGAAACACTGAAGCTTTCTTT. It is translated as CASSSPPGQTRNTEAFF.

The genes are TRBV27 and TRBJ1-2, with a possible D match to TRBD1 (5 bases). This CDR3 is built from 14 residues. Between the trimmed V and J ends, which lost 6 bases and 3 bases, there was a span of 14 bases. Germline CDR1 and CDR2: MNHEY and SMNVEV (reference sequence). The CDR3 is CASSATARHYGYTF. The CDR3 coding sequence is TGTGCCAGCAGCGCGACAGCCAGGCACTATGGCTACACCTTC.

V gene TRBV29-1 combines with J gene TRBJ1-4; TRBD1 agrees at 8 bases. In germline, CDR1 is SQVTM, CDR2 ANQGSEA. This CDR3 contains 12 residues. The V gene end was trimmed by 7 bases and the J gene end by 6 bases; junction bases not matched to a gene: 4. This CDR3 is CSGGQGDEKLFF. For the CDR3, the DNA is TGCAGCGGAGGACAGGGAGATGAAAAACTGTTTTTT.

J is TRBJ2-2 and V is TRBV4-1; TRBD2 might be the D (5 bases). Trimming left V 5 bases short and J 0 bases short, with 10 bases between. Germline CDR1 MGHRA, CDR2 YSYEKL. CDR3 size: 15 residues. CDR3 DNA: TGCGCCAGCAGCTCGGGGAGTTCGAACACCGGGGAGCTGTTTTTT. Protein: CASSSGSSNTGELFF.

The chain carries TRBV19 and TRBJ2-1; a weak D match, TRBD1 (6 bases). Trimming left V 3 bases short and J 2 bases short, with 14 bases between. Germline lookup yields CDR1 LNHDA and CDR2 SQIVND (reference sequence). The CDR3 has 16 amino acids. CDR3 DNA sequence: TGTGCCAGTAGTATCCGCCGGGCAGGGGCCTACAATGAGCAGTTCTTC. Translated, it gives CASSIRRAGAYNEQFF.

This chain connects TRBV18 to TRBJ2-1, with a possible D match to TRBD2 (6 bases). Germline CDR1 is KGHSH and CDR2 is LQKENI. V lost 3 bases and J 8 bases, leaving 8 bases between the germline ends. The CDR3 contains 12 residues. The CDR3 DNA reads TGTGCCAGCTCACCTTCTAGCGATGAGCAGTTCTTC. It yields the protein CASSPSSDEQFF.

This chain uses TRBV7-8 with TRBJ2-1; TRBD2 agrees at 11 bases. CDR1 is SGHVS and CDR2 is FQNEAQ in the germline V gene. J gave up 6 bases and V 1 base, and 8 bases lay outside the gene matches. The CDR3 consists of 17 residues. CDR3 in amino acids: CASSLVAGGPIGNEQFF. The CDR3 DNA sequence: TGTGCCAGCAGCTTAGTAGCGGGAGGGCCGATCGGCAATGAGCAGTTCTTC.

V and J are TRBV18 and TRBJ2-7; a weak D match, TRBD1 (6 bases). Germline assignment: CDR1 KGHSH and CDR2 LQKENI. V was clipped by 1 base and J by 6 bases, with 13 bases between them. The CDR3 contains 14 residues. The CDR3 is CASSPRRQDLEQYV. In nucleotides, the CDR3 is TGTGCCAGCTCACCACGGCGACAGGACCTCGAGCAGTACGTC.

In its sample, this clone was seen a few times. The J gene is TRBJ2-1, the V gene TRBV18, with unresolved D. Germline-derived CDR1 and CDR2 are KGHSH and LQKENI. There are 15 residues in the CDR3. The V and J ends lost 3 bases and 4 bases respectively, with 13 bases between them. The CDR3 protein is CASSPGLVEYNEQFF. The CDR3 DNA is TGTGCCAGCTCACCTGGTCTAGTAGAGTACAATGAGCAGTTCTTC.

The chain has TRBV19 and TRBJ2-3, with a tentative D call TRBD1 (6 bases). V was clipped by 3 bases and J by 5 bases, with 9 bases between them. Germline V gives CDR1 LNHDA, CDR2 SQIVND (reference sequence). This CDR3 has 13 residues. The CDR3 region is CASSIPGEDTQYF. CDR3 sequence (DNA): TGTGCCAGTAGTATCCCAGGGGAAGATACGCAGTATTTT.

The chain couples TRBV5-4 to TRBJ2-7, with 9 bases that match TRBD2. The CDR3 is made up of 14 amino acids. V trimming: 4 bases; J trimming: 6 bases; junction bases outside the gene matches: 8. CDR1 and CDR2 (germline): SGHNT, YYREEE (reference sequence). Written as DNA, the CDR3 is TGTGCCAGCAGCCCTAGCGGGGTCCGACGCGAGCAGTACTTC. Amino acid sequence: CASSPSGVRREQYF.

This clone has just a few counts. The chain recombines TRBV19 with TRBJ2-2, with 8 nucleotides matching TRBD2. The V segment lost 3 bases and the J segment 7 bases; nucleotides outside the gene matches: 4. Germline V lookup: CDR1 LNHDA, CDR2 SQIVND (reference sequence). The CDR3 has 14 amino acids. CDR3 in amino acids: CASSMREEGGELFF. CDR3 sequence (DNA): TGTGCCAGTAGTATGCGGGAGGAGGGCGGGGAGCTGTTTTTT.

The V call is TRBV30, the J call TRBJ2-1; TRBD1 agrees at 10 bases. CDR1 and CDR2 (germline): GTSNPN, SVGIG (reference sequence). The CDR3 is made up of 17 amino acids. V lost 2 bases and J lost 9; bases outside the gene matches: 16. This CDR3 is CAWSLLGGTGAYGEQFF. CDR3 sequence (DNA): TGTGCCTGGAGTTTACTGGGGGGGACAGGGGCTTACGGTGAGCAGTTCTTC.

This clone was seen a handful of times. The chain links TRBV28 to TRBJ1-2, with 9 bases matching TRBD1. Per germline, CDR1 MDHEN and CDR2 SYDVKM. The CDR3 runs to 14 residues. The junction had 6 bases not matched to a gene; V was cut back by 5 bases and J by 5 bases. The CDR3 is CASSIQGADYGYTF. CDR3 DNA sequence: TGTGCCAGCAGTATACAGGGGGCGGATTATGGCTACACCTTC.

CDR3 DNA sequence: TGCAGCTGGCGACAGGGGGCTTGGACTGAAGCTTTCTTT. This gives the protein CSWRQGAWTEAFF. V usage is TRBV29-1 and J usage is TRBJ1-1; 10 positions agree with TRBD1. V lost 8 bases, J lost 5 bases, and 8 bases stayed unmatched. The length of the CDR3 is 13 residues. Germline assignment: CDR1 SQVTM and CDR2 ANQGSEA.

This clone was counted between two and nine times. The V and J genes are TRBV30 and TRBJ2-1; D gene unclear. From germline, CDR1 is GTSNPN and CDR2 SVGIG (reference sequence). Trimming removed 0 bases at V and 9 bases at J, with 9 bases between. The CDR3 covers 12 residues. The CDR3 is CAWSVPRGEQFF. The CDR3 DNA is TGTGCCTGGAGTGTACCCAGAGGTGAGCAGTTCTTC.

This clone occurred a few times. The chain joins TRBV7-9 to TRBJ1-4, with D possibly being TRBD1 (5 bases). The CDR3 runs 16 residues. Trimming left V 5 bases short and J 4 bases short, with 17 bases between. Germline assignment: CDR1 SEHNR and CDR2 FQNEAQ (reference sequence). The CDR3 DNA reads TGTGCCAGCAGCCCTCAAGGGGCCAGGGTTAATGAAAAACTGTTTTTT. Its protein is CASSPQGARVNEKLFF.

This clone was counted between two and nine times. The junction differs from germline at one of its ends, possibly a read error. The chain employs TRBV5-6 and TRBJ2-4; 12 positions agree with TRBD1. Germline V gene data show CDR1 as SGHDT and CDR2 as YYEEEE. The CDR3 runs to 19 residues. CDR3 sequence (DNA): TGTGCCAGCAGCGCCGGGACAGGGGGCGCAAAAGGAGCCAAAAACAGTCAGTACTTC. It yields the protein CASSAGTGGAKGAKNSQYF. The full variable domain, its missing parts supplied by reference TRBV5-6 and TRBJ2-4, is DAGVTQSPTHLIKTRGQQVTLRCSPKSGHDTVSWYQQALGQGPQFIFQYYEEEERQRGNFPDRFSGHQFPNYSSELNVNALLLGDSALYLCASSAGTGGAKGAKNSQYFGAGTRLSVL.

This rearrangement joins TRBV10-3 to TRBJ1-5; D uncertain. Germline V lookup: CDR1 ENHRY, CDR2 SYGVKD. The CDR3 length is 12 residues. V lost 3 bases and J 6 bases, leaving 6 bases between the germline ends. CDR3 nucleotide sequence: TGTGCCATCAGTGAAGAGGGTCAGCCCCAGCATTTT. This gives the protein CAISEEGQPQHF.

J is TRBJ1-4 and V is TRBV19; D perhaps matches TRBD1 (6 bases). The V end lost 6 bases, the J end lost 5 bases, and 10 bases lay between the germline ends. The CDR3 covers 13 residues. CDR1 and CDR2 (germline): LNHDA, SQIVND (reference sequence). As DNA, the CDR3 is TGTGCCAGTAGCTCTGGACAGAATGAAAAACTGTTTTTT. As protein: CASSSGQNEKLFF.

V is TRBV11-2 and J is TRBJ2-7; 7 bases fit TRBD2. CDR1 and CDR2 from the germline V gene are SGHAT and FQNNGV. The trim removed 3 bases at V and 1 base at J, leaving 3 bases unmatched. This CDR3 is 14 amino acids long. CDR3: CASSFASGSYEQYF. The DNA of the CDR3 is TGTGCCAGCAGCTTTGCTAGCGGTTCCTACGAGCAGTACTTC.

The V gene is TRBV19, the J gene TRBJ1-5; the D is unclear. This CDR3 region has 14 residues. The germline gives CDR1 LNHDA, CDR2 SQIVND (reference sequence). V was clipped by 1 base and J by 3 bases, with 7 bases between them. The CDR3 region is CASSIVAVNQPQHF. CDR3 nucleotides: TGTGCCAGTAGTATAGTGGCAGTCAATCAGCCCCAGCATTTT.

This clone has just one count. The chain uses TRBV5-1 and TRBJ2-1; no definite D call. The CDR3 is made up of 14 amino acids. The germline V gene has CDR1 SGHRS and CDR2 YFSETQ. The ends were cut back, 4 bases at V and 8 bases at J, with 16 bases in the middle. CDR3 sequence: CASSPRPLGDEQFF. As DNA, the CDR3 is TGCGCCAGCAGCCCACGGCCATTGGGCGATGAGCAGTTCTTC.

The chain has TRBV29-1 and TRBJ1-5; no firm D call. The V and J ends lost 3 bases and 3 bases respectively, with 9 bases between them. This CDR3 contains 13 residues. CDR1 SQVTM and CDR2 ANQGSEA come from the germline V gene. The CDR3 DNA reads TGCAGCGTTGAGAACAGCTTCAATCAGCCCCAGCATTTT. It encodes CSVENSFNQPQHF.

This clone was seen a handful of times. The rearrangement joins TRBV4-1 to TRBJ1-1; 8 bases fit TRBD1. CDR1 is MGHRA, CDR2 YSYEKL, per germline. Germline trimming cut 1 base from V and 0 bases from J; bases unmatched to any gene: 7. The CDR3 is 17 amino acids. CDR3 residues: CASSQAGTGFMNTEAFF. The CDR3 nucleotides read TGCGCCAGCAGCCAAGCCGGGACAGGTTTTATGAACACTGAAGCTTTCTTT.